The T cell receptor (beta chain) described here comes from a study of cytomegalovirus exposure and HLA in healthy donors. Study context: Earlier results showed approximately 110 million unique TCR beta sequences derived from some 190 million T cells. General study results and limits: Because they were indistinguishable, some V segments, including TRBV6-2 and TRBV6-3, were excluded. It was reported that the classifier diagnosed cytomegalovirus status with high specificity and sensitivity in both the original and validation cohorts.

Germline V gene data show CDR1 as ENHRY and CDR2 as SYGVKD. Trimming cost V 5 bases and J 7 bases; bases outside gene matches: 3. The CDR3 contains 12 residues. About this clone itself: Its antigen is currently unknown.

Vbeta (60) and Jbeta (13) primers were used in the PCR. TCRdb keeps only in-frame clones here, not all; method: immunoSEQ multiplex PCR. The sample lists approximately 110,000 clones; 65% to 80% were seen once. The clonotype was recovered from a woman in her thirties or forties in good health and CMV-seropositive. Specimen: PBMCs. V and J are TRBV10-3 and TRBJ2-7, with 9 bases that match TRBD1. CDR3 in amino acids: CAISHGTGEQYF. Written as DNA, the CDR3 is TGTGCCATCAGTCACGGGACAGGGGAGCAGTACTTC.